The present entry profiles one TCR beta chain with its context. The antigen is unknown. The sample belongs to a study of cytomegalovirus exposure and HLA in healthy donors. Study overall: Unique TCRs numbering around 80 million, obtained from HLA-typed donors, made up an early data release. Broader study findings: For TCR beta chains, V- and J-gene trimming was later linked to a missense DCLRE1C variant. In vitro testing confirmed three CMV-associated chains as specific for CMV antigens.

The PCR had 60 Vbeta and 13 Jbeta primers. This table comes from immunoSEQ multiplex PCR, and its TCRdb copy is limited to in-frame clones, with some not included. The sample lists 80,000 to 100,000 clones, 73% seen once, with less than 4.5% in the top ten. Input material: PBMCs. This TCR came from a man aged 40-49 years in good health and CMV-seronegative.

The CDR3 DNA reads TGTGCCATCAGTGATGACAGGGGAGGTGAAAAACTGTTTTTT. Protein: CAISDDRGGEKLFF. The chain uses TRBV10-3 and TRBJ1-4, with 8 bases aligning to TRBD1. J was trimmed by 7 bases and V by 3 bases; bases with no gene match: 4. The CDR3 covers 14 residues. Germline CDR1 ENHRY, CDR2 SYGVKD.